This TCR beta chain emerged from a study of cytomegalovirus exposure and HLA in healthy donors. Use of 60 Vbeta and 13 Jbeta primers characterized the PCR. Assay: immunoSEQ multiplex PCR; the TCRdb copy retains only in-frame clones and omits some. The table lists some 90,000 clones, 65% to 75% of them singletons. Germline V CDR1 and CDR2: KGHSH, LQKENI. V lost 2 bases and J lost 7, with 15 bases in between. There are 16 residues in the CDR3. Sample: PBMCs. This receptor was identified in a female donor in good health and CMV-seropositive. The V and J genes are TRBV18 and TRBJ1-6, with TRBD1 as a possible D gene (5 bases). The CDR3 region has the DNA TGTGCCAGCTCACCAGTAGGGCAGGGCCTCAATTCACCCCTCCACTTT. Encoded protein: CASSPVGQGLNSPLHF.